This T cell receptor (beta chain) derives from a study of T-cell reconstitution after alpha-beta-depleted transplantation in children. Study-level results: Surviving recipient T cells and intrathymic progenitors accounted for some patients' high TCRbeta diversity at day 60. T-cell numbers and diversity, one year after transplant, stemmed largely from T cells that were newly produced. Roughly two months post-transplant, alpha-beta T cells reportedly originated from several hundred graft clones that had expanded.

This sample's TCRbeta library carried unique molecular identifier barcodes. MiXCR, applied by TCRdb to the PCR reads, yields one record per CDR3 protein. The table includes hundreds of thousands of distinct CDR3 sequences, about an eighth detected once. This clonotype was observed many times. As yet, its antigen is unknown. Germline CDR1 is SQVTM and CDR2 is ANQGSEA. The CDR3 covers 14 residues. With 6 bases removed from V and 2 bases from J, the gap between germline ends came to 13 bases. This clonotype was obtained from a girl between 2 and 10 years old with congenital amegakaryocytic thrombocytopenia, due to receive a stem cell transplant. The material was PBMCs, obtained before TCRalphabeta/CD19-depleted stem cell transplant. The chain employs TRBV29-1 and TRBJ2-2; a weak D match, TRBD1 (6 bases). The CDR3 region is CSVAGTPNTGELFF. The CDR3 DNA follows: TGCAGCGTAGCCGGGACACCCAACACCGGGGAGCTGTTTTTT.